This entry lists 21 T cell receptor beta chains sequenced from one sample in a study of stem cell transplantation in POMP-related autoinflammatory disease. The protocol was immunoSEQ multiplex PCR, while the TCRdb copy is restricted to in-frame clones and leaves out a portion. The sample consists of 68,000 or so clones, approximately 90% of them appearing once. The sequencing used CD4+ T cells from PBMCs, collected after stem cell transplantation. The receptors were gathered from a human patient with POMP-related autoinflammation and immune dysregulation (PRAID). The graft donor may have given rise to some T cells.

The chain combines TRBV2 with TRBJ2-5; weak D call: TRBD1 (5 bases). Germline values: CDR1 SNHLY, CDR2 FYNNEI. Trimming took 9 bases from V and 13 from J, leaving 18 bases between them. This CDR3 has 11 residues. DNA for the CDR3: TGTGCCAGTTCCAACGGGCAGGGCGGGTACTTC. It is translated as CASSNGQGGYF.

This chain links TRBV12-3 or TRBV12-4 with TRBJ1-4; D perhaps matches TRBD1 (6 bases). V dropped 3 bases and J dropped 8 bases, with 10 bases sitting between them. The CDR3 totals 13 residues. CDR3 region: CASSFGGREKLFF. CDR3 coding DNA: TGTGCCAGCAGTTTCGGGGGGCGGGAAAAACTGTTTTTT.

The chain joins TRBV5-1 to TRBJ2-1; 9 positions agree with TRBD2. Germline CDR1 and CDR2: SGHRS and YFSETQ. The ends lost 2 bases at V and 9 bases at J; junction bases unmatched: 6. The CDR3 is 14 amino acids. The DNA for the CDR3 is TGCGCCAGCAGCTTATTTGCGGGAGGGCGTGAGCAGTTCTTC. It encodes CASSLFAGGREQFF.

This clone showed up just once. The chain joins TRBV5-5 to TRBJ2-7, with D perhaps given as TRBD1 or TRBD2 (5 bases each). Looked up from germline, CDR1 is SGHKS and CDR2 is YYEKEE (reference sequence). This CDR3 region has 15 residues. The germline V and J ends were trimmed by 0 bases and 2 bases, with 12 bases remaining between them. The CDR3 loop reads CASSLAGTAPYEQYV. CDR3 DNA: TGTGCCAGCAGCTTGGCCGGGACGGCCCCCTACGAGCAGTACGTC.

V and J are TRBV3-1 (or the pseudogene TRBV3-2) and TRBJ2-3; D uncertain. V was pared by 4 bases and J by 2 bases, with 13 bases between. From germline, CDR1 is LGHDT and CDR2 YNNKEL (reference sequence). The CDR3 spans 15 residues. CDR3 nucleotides: TGTGCCAGCAGCCGAAAGCCAGCCCACACAGATACGCAGTATTTT. This codes for CASSRKPAHTDTQYF.

The chain combines TRBV15 with TRBJ1-6; D is possibly TRBD1 (5 bases). The ends were cut back, 6 bases at V and 5 bases at J, with 17 bases in the middle. The germline V gene has CDR1 LNHNV and CDR2 YYDKDF (reference sequence). The CDR3 consists of 16 residues. CDR3 loop: CATRALGVKNNSPLHF. The CDR3, as DNA: TGTGCCACCAGGGCCCTGGGGGTCAAGAATAATTCACCCCTCCACTTT.

The gene calls are TRBV27 and TRBJ2-3, with 9 bases aligning to TRBD2. The germline V gene has CDR1 MNHEY and CDR2 SMNVEV (reference sequence). J was trimmed by 2 bases and V by 5 bases; bases with no gene match: 14. The CDR3 covers 18 residues. This CDR3 is CASSPLGVAGGITDTQYF. Here the CDR3 DNA reads TGTGCCAGCAGTCCCCTAGGGGTTGCGGGGGGGATCACAGATACGCAGTATTTT.

The chain joins TRBV28 to TRBJ2-2; D possibly corresponds to TRBD1 (6 bases). The CDR3 length is 17 residues. Germline V lookup: CDR1 MDHEN, CDR2 SYDVKM. Trimming took off 8 bases at V and 1 base at J, with 20 bases between the two ends. The CDR3 reads CASGLFFGTKNTGELFF. The CDR3 DNA reads TGTGCCAGCGGGTTATTCTTTGGGACAAAGAACACCGGGGAGCTGTTTTTT.

The V call is TRBV28, the J call TRBJ2-3, with D perhaps TRBD2 (6 bases). In germline, CDR1 is MDHEN, CDR2 SYDVKM. V was cut by 2 bases and J by 5 bases, with 14 bases left in between. The CDR3 covers 15 residues. Written as DNA, the CDR3 is TGTGCCAGCAGTTTAGGGACGGGAGTAGTAGATACGCAGTATTTT. Protein sequence: CASSLGTGVVDTQYF.

This clone was recorded once. V gene TRBV18 combines with J gene TRBJ2-5; D is ambiguous. The germline gives CDR1 KGHSH, CDR2 LQKENI. This CDR3 comprises 14 residues. V was cut by 2 bases and J by 5 bases, with 12 bases left in between. DNA for the CDR3: TGTGCCAGCTCACCAGTTCTTATTTCTGAGACCCAGTACTTC. Translating it yields CASSPVLISETQYF.

This rearrangement joins TRBV2 to TRBJ1-3, with no clear D. The V end was cut by 6 bases, the J end by 0 bases, with 6 bases between. Germline CDR1 reads SNHLY; CDR2 reads FYNNEI. This CDR3 is 13 amino acids long. The CDR3 nucleotides are TGTGCCAGCAGCCTGCGCTCTGGAAACACCATATATTTT. Its protein is CASSLRSGNTIYF. Using reference TRBV2 and TRBJ1-3 for the parts outside the CDR3, the full variable domain is EPEVTQTPSHQVTQMGQEVILRCVPISNHLYFYWYRQILGQKVEFLVSFYNNEISEKSEIFDDQFSVERPDGSNFTLKIRSTKLEDSAMYFCASSLRSGNTIYFGEGSWLTVV.

This clone was counted a single time. This chain joins TRBV5-1 and TRBJ1-1; D is possibly TRBD1 (5 bases). The CDR3 consists of 15 residues. V was trimmed by 1 base and J by 1 base, leaving 11 bases between them. Germline CDR1 is SGHRS and CDR2 is YFSETQ. As DNA, the CDR3 is TGCGCCAGCAGCTTGATCGGGGGAGCGAACACTGAAGCTTTCTTT. Protein sequence: CASSLIGGANTEAFF.

This chain connects TRBV25-1 to TRBJ2-3, with D unresolved. This CDR3 has 13 residues. Germline CDR1 reads MGHDK; CDR2 reads SYGVNS. This chain's CDR3 is CASREGLTDTQYF. The CDR3, as DNA: TGTGCTAGTCGAGAAGGGCTCACAGATACGCAGTATTTT. The full variable domain, completed using reference TRBV25-1 and TRBJ2-3, is EADIYQTPRYLVIGTGKKITLECSQTMGHDKMYWYQQDPGMELHLIHYSYGVNSTEKGDLSSESTVSRIRTEHFPLTLESARPSHTSQYLCASREGLTDTQYFGPGTRLTVL.

This clone appeared once. The V and J genes are TRBV2 and TRBJ1-2; D might be TRBD1 (5 bases). This CDR3 comprises 16 residues. Deletions cut 0 bases from V and 2 bases from J, with 13 bases between. The germline V gene has CDR1 SNHLY and CDR2 FYNNEI. CDR3 sequence (DNA): TGTGCCAGCAGTGAAGCGCAAAGGGGCGAAAACTATGGCTACACCTTC. As protein: CASSEAQRGENYGYTF. Supplemented by reference TRBV2 and TRBJ1-2, the full variable domain reads EPEVTQTPSHQVTQMGQEVILRCVPISNHLYFYWYRQILGQKVEFLVSFYNNEISEKSEIFDDQFSVERPDGSNFTLKIRSTKLEDSAMYFCASSEAQRGENYGYTFGSGTRLTVV.

The chain combines TRBV3-1 (or the pseudogene TRBV3-2) with TRBJ2-1; D may match TRBD1 or TRBD2 (5 bases each). This CDR3 is 15 amino acids long. The germline V and J ends were trimmed by 1 base and 11 bases, with 18 bases remaining between them. Germline V gene lookup returns CDR1 LGHDT and CDR2 YNNKEL (reference sequence). DNA for the CDR3: TGTGCCAGCAGCCAAGGGGACGGCAGGGTTTCTAAGCAGTTCTTC. Translation gives CASSQGDGRVSKQFF.

This chain joins TRBV2 and TRBJ2-2; TRBD2 matches 14 bases. The J segment lost 4 bases and the V segment lost 6 bases, leaving 10 bases of the junction unmatched. Per germline, CDR1 SNHLY and CDR2 FYNNEI. This CDR3 region has 18 residues. The CDR3 nucleotides are TGTGCCAGCAGAACGGGACTAGCGGGAGAATTGGGCACCGGGGAGCTGTTTTTT. This sequence encodes CASRTGLAGELGTGELFF.

The gene calls are TRBV28 and TRBJ2-1; 8 bases agree with TRBD2. This CDR3 has 16 residues. Germline V gene data show CDR1 as MDHEN and CDR2 as SYDVKM. V lost 2 bases and J lost 0; bases outside the gene matches: 3. The CDR3 sequence: CASSLRRGASYNEQFF. As DNA, the CDR3 is TGTGCCAGCAGTTTAAGGCGGGGGGCCTCCTACAATGAGCAGTTCTTC.

V usage is TRBV9 and J usage is TRBJ2-1, with 9 bases aligning to TRBD2. The germline gives CDR1 SGDLS, CDR2 YYNGEE. V lost 0 bases and J lost 4; bases outside the gene matches: 8. This CDR3 region has 17 residues. The CDR3 spells CASSVDIAGVGYNEQFF. Here the CDR3 DNA reads TGTGCCAGCAGCGTAGATATAGCGGGGGTCGGATACAATGAGCAGTTCTTC.

The J gene is TRBJ2-1, the V gene TRBV15; possibly TRBD2 for D (6 bases). This CDR3 is 17 amino acids long. The germline V gene encodes CDR1 LNHNV and CDR2 YYDKDF (reference sequence). V lost 1 base to trimming and J lost 4 bases, with 17 bases between them. The chain's CDR3 is CATSRAQGLAAYNEQFF. DNA for the CDR3: TGTGCCACCAGCAGAGCACAAGGATTAGCGGCGTACAATGAGCAGTTCTTC.

V gene TRBV30 combines with J gene TRBJ1-5; D gene unclear. This CDR3 has 13 residues. Germline CDR1 and CDR2: GTSNPN and SVGIG (reference sequence). Trimming shortened V by 5 bases and J by 0 bases, and 8 bases separated the two germline ends. For the CDR3, the DNA is TGTGCCTGGGGACTATATAGCAATCAGCCCCAGCATTTT. This gives the protein CAWGLYSNQPQHF. The whole variable domain, filled in from reference TRBV30 and TRBJ1-5, reads SQTIHQWPATLVQPVGSPLSLECTVEGTSNPNLYWYRQAAGRGLQLLFYSVGIGQISSEVPQNLSASRPQDRQFILSSKKLLLSDSGFYLCAWGLYSNQPQHFGDGTRLSIL.

The chain combines TRBV30 with TRBJ1-4; D is uncertain. The CDR3 consists of 15 residues. Germline CDR1 and CDR2: GTSNPN and SVGIG (reference sequence). V lost 3 bases and J 7 bases, leaving 18 bases between the germline ends. The CDR3 coding sequence is TGTGCCTGGAGCAAAGATTACTCACTTAGTGAAAAACTGTTTTTT. Translating gives CAWSKDYSLSEKLFF.